A single sample gave rise to the 13 T cell receptor beta chains below, sequenced in a study of shared clonotypes between healthy human individuals. Measured with immunoSEQ multiplex PCR; TCRdb has only the in-frame clones, and not every one. The table lists 650,000 to 700,000 clones, about nine tenths of them singletons, with 34% in the top ten. The sequenced sample was memory CD8+ T cells from PBMCs. Subset indicated: CD45RO+ cells pooled with CCR7-negative TemRA cells. These receptors all come from a man aged 18 to 30 in good health. Some clones in this sample may be carry-over from other donors' samples.

This clone appeared many times. The rearrangement links TRBV4-1 to TRBJ2-5, with a weak D call TRBD1 (5 bases). Per germline, CDR1 MGHRA and CDR2 YSYEKL. The CDR3 loop spans 14 amino acids. V lost 2 bases and J lost 5, with 12 bases in between. CDR3 amino acids: CASSQPSTEETQYF. CDR3 coding DNA: TGCGCCAGCAGCCAACCATCGACAGAGGAGACCCAGTACTTC.

This clone appeared a single time. V is TRBV11-2 and J is TRBJ1-2; no definite D call. The CDR3 is 13 amino acids. Trimming shortened V by 5 bases and J by 3 bases, and 10 bases separated the two germline ends. Germline assignment: CDR1 SGHAT and CDR2 FQNNGV. In DNA form, the CDR3 reads TGTGCCAGCAGCCCCGGCGGAGACTATGGCTACACCTTC. Translating it yields CASSPGGDYGYTF.

Remarks on this clone: This sample also contains other DNA sequences that code for the same CDR3. This chain uses TRBV2 with TRBJ2-1; D is unclear. V was cut by 1 base and J by 0 bases, with 7 bases left in between. The CDR3 length is 15 residues. Germline loops: CDR1 SNHLY, CDR2 FYNNEI. The CDR3 DNA reads as TGTGCCAGCAGTGAAGGTCTGAGCTCCTACAATGAGCAGTTCTTC. Translated: CASSEGLSSYNEQFF.

Notes on this clone: Other DNA sequences from this sample encode an identical CDR3 as well. The chain couples TRBV6-5 to TRBJ2-5; TRBD1 matches at 7 bases. The CDR3 is made up of 13 amino acids. V was clipped by 3 bases and J by 5 bases; unmatched bases: 3. From germline, CDR1 is MNHEY and CDR2 SVGAGI. The CDR3 spells CASSYDREETQYF. The CDR3 DNA follows: TGTGCCAGCAGTTATGACAGGGAGGAGACCCAGTACTTC.

In DNA, the CDR3 is TGTGCCAGCAGCCAGCAGTGGGTTCAGGGGGCTAAGGGGAACGAGCAGTACTTC. Its translation is CASSQQWVQGAKGNEQYF. The gene calls are TRBV5-4 and TRBJ2-7; 8 bases align to TRBD1. Trimming at V came to 4 bases and at J to 5 bases, leaving 20 bases not matched to a gene. Germline assignment: CDR1 SGHNT and CDR2 YYREEE (reference sequence). The CDR3 is made up of 18 amino acids.

V usage is TRBV6-6 and J usage is TRBJ1-3; no clear D gene. This CDR3 comprises 14 residues. In germline, CDR1 is MNHNY, CDR2 SVGAGI (reference sequence). Trimming left V 1 base short and J 0 bases short, with 4 bases between. This CDR3 reads CASSYYSSGNTIYF. The CDR3 DNA reads TGTGCCAGCAGTTACTACAGCTCTGGAAACACCATATATTTT.

The chain recombines TRBV30 with TRBJ1-2, with a weak D call TRBD1 (5 bases). The CDR3 totals 15 residues. The V end lost 7 bases, the J end lost 5 bases, and 23 bases lay between the germline ends. Looked up from germline, CDR1 is GTSNPN and CDR2 is SVGIG (reference sequence). CDR3 loop: CASRPGTIVFYGYTF. DNA for the CDR3: TGTGCCTCAAGGCCGGGGACGATAGTTTTTTATGGCTACACCTTC.

This rearrangement joins TRBV13 to TRBJ2-7; 7 bases match TRBD2. Germline V gene lookup returns CDR1 PRHDT and CDR2 FYEKMQ (reference sequence). With 5 bases clipped from V and 0 bases from J, the junction kept 13 bases outside the gene matches. This CDR3 has 17 residues. The CDR3 nucleotides are TGTGCCAGCAGCACCCTAGCGGAGGGAAAAAGCTCCTACGAGCAGTACTTC. Encoded protein: CASSTLAEGKSSYEQYF.

The chain recombines TRBV9 with TRBJ1-2, with D perhaps TRBD1 (5 bases). Germline CDR1 SGDLS, CDR2 YYNGEE. The V end was cut by 2 bases, the J end by 0 bases, with 14 bases between. The CDR3 spans 16 residues. The CDR3 protein is CASSVARDAPNYGYTF. In DNA form, the CDR3 reads TGTGCCAGCAGCGTCGCCCGGGACGCGCCTAACTATGGCTACACCTTC. The complete variable domain, with remaining parts taken from reference TRBV9 and TRBJ1-2, reads DSGVTQTPKHLITATGQRVTLRCSPRSGDLSVYWYQQSLDQGLQFLIQYYNGEERAKGNILERFSAQQFPDLHSELNLSSLELGDSALYFCASSVARDAPNYGYTFGSGTRLTVV.

The V call is TRBV5-1, the J call TRBJ1-4; TRBD1 agrees at 7 bases. CDR3 size: 16 residues. The J segment lost 2 bases and the V segment lost 3 bases, leaving 7 bases of the junction unmatched. Germline lookup yields CDR1 SGHRS and CDR2 YFSETQ. In nucleotides, the CDR3 is TGCGCCAGCAGCTACTACCCACAGGGGACTAATGAAAAACTGTTTTTT. It specifies CASSYYPQGTNEKLFF.

Concerning this clone: This specimen includes other DNA sequences encoding the same CDR3. This chain joins TRBV9 and TRBJ2-7; 10 bases agree with TRBD2. Trimming at V came to 0 bases and at J to 4 bases, leaving 4 bases not matched to a gene. CDR1 is SGDLS and CDR2 is YYNGEE in the germline V gene. The CDR3 is 15 residues long. CDR3 loop: CASSVEASGGYEQYF. The CDR3 nucleotides are TGTGCCAGCAGCGTAGAGGCTAGCGGGGGTTACGAGCAGTACTTC.

V gene TRBV21-1 combines with J gene TRBJ2-7; TRBD2, the table's D call, lacks a check against the DNA. TRBV21-1 is given as a pseudogene. The CDR3 has 16 residues. The CDR3 loop reads CASSNRYGLAKDEQYF. The CDR3 coding sequence is TGTGCCAGCAGCAACCGGTATGGACTAGCGAAGGACGAGCAGTACTTC.

V and J are TRBV27 and TRBJ2-7; TRBD1 might be the D (6 bases). The CDR3 extends over 15 amino acids. V lost 3 bases and J lost 2, with 14 bases in between. Germline-derived CDR1 and CDR2 are MNHEY and SMNVEV (reference sequence). The CDR3 protein is CASSLINRVAYEQYF. For the CDR3, the DNA is TGTGCCAGCAGTTTGATCAACAGGGTTGCCTACGAGCAGTACTTC.